This T cell receptor (beta chain) derives from a study of vaccination effects on CD4 cells after COVID-19. For the study at large: After the second dose, samples were taken at median day 72. Wells containing a few million PBMC each were cultured with around 9.1 IU/ml IL-2 and 7.5 to 10 ug/ml peptides.

This table comes from immunoSEQ multiplex PCR, and its TCRdb copy is limited to in-frame clones, with some not included. The sample shows 30,000 or so clones, about 74% of them seen only once. Germline lookup yields CDR1 LNHNV and CDR2 YYDKDF (reference sequence). V dropped 1 base and J dropped 4; count of bases not matched to a gene: 12. The CDR3 contains 17 residues. As to this clone: Its antigen is unidentified.

After roughly 10 days in culture, the CD4+ T cells were isolated. Either the BNT162b2 or mRNA-1273 vaccine was given to participants in two doses. This material consisted of CD4+ T cells from PBMCs cultured without peptide, taken after COVID-19 vaccination. The source of this sequence is a human donor who received a COVID-19 vaccine. The J gene is TRBJ2-7, the V gene TRBV15, with 8 bases matching TRBD2. The CDR3 DNA reads TGTGCCACCAGCAGAGCGGGGCGGGGGGCCGGAAGGTACGAGCAGTACTTC. It specifies CATSRAGRGAGRYEQYF.